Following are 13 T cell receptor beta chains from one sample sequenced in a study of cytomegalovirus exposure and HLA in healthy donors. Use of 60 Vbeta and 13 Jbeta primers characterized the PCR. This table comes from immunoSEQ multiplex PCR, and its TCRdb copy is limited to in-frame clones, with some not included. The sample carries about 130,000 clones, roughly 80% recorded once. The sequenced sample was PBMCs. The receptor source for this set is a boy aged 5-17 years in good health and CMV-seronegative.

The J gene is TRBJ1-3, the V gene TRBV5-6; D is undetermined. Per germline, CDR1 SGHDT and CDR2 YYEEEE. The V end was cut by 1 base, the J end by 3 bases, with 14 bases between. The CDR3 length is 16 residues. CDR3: CASSLNGQRFGNTIYF. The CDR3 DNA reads TGTGCCAGCAGCTTGAACGGCCAGCGCTTTGGAAACACCATATATTTT.

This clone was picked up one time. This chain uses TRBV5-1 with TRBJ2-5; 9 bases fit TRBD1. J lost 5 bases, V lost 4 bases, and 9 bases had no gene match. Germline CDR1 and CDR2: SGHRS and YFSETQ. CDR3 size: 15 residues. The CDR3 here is CASSRDRGLRETQYF. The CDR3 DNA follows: TGCGCCAGCAGCCGAGACAGGGGGTTAAGGGAGACCCAGTACTTC. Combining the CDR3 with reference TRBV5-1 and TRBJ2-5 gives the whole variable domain KAGVTQTPRYLIKTRGQQVTLSCSPISGHRSVSWYQQTPGQGLQFLFEYFSETQRNKGNFPGRFSGRQFSNSRSEMNVSTLELGDSALYLCASSRDRGLRETQYFGPGTRLLVL.

Here the CDR3 reads CASSVEGGGYNEQFF. CDR3 DNA: TGTGCCAGCAGCGTAGAAGGGGGAGGGTACAATGAGCAGTTCTTC. The rearrangement joins TRBV9 to TRBJ2-1, with D perhaps matching TRBD2 (7 bases). Germline CDR1 reads SGDLS; CDR2 reads YYNGEE. The length of the CDR3 is 15 residues. V lost 0 bases, J lost 4 bases, and 11 bases lay in between.

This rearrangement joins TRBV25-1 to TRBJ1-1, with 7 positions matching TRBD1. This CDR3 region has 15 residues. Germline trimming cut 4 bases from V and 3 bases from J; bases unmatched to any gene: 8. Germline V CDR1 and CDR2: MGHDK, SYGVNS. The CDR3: CASSVNRGRDTEAFF. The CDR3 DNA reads TGTGCCAGCAGTGTTAACAGGGGCAGGGACACTGAAGCTTTCTTT.

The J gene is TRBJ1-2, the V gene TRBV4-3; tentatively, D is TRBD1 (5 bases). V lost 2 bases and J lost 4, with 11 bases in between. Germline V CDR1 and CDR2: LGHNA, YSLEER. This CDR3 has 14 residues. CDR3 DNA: TGCGCCAGCAGCCAAAGGGGCGGGATCTATGGCTACACCTTC. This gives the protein CASSQRGGIYGYTF.

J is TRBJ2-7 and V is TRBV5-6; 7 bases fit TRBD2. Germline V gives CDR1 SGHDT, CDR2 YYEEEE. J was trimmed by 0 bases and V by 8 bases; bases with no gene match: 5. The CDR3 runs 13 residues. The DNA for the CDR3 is TGTGCCAGTGGGGGGGGTAGCTCCTACGAGCAGTACTTC. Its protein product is CASGGGSSYEQYF.

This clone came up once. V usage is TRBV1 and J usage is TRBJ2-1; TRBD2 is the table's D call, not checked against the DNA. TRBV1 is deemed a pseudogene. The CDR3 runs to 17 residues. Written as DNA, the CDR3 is TGCACCAGCAGCCAAGATCTTGTTCTAGCGGGGGGCGTGAAGCAGTTCTTC. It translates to CTSSQDLVLAGGVKQFF.

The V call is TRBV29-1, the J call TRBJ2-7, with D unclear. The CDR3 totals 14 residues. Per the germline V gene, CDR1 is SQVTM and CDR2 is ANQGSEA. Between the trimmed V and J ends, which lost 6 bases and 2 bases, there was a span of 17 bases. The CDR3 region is CSVRGDPPTYEQYF. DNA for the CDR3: TGCAGCGTCCGAGGAGACCCACCTACCTACGAGCAGTACTTC.

The CDR3 DNA is TGTGCCAGCACGGCGAGCGGGAGACGGAATGAGCAGTTCTTC. It is translated as CASTASGRRNEQFF. The rearrangement uses TRBV28 and TRBJ2-1; TRBD2 matches at 8 bases. With V trimmed by 7 bases and J by 7 bases, 9 bases remained unmatched. CDR1 is MDHEN and CDR2 is SYDVKM in the germline V gene. The CDR3 spans 14 residues.

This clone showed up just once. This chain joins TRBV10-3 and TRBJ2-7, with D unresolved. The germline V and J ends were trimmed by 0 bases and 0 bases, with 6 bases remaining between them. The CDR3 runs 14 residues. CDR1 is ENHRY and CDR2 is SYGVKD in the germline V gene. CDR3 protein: CAISESRSSYEQYF. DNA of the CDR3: TGTGCCATCAGTGAGTCGAGGAGCTCCTACGAGCAGTACTTC.

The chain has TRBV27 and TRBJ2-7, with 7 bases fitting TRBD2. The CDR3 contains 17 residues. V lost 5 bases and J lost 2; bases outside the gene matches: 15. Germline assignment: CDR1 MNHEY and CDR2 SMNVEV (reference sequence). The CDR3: CASSHPGTTKYPYEQYF. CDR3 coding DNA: TGTGCCAGCAGTCACCCCGGGACTACGAAATACCCCTACGAGCAGTACTTC.

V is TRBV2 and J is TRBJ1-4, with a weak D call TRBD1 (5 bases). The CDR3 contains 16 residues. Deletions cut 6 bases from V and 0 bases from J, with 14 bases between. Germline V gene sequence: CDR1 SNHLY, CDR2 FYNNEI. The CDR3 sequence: CASRNPQDATNEKLFF. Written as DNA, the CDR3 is TGTGCCAGCAGAAACCCACAGGATGCAACTAATGAAAAACTGTTTTTT.

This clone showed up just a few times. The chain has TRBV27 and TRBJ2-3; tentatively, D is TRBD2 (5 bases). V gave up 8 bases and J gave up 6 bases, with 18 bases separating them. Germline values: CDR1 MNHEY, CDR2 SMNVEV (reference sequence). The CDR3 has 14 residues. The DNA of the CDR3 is TGTGCCAGCGGCCGGGGTGTAAAGTTCGATACGCAGTATTTT. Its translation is CASGRGVKFDTQYF.